The clone carrying this TCR beta chain is a singleton in its sample. The record originates from a study of T cell responses to AZD1222 COVID-19 vaccine. Sequenced by immunoSEQ multiplex PCR; TCRdb stores in-frame clones only, minus some. Found here are about 150,000 clones, about 90% of them singletons; the top ten hold 3.8%. V gave up 0 bases and J gave up 4 bases; unmatched junction bases: 9. The CDR3 is made up of 17 amino acids. Germline CDR1 is SGHDT and CDR2 is YYEEEE. This rearrangement joins TRBV5-6 to TRBJ1-5; TRBD1 matches at 8 bases. The material sequenced was peripheral blood, taken 28 days after the second AZD1222 dose. The receptor was isolated from an adult who received the AZD1222 COVID-19 vaccine. The chain's CDR3 is CASSLGAGQGGNQPQHF. In DNA form, the CDR3 reads TGTGCCAGCAGCTTGGGGGCTGGACAGGGCGGAAATCAGCCCCAGCATTTT.